This T cell receptor (beta chain) was documented in a study of cytomegalovirus exposure and HLA in healthy donors (dated by TCRdb to 2017 to 2019). Looking at the study overall: In an earlier analysis of some 610 of the donors, around 290 Gb of sequence data and just under 120 million unique TCR beta sequences from about 179 million T cells were reported. Roughly 300 gigabases of sequencing data and approximately 85 million unique TCR sequences were included in an early release covering several hundred HLA-typed donors. The genetic ancestry cluster associated with self-reported Caucasian donors included 81% of the 398 genotyped donors. The aim of the study was to test whether cataloging public T cell receptors could identify signatures of past pathogen exposure. Using immunosequencing, the study profiled T cell repertoires from around 670 subjects and related those repertoires to cytomegalovirus serostatus. In addition to the first cohort of 666 subjects, a separate validation cohort of approximately 130 different subjects was used. The study combined high-throughput TCR immunosequencing, statistical association of individual TCRs with disease status, and machine learning to predict cytomegalovirus infection status. A later analysis re-examined previously published TCR beta repertoires from more than 650 donors and added high-resolution HLA genotyping to investigate patterns of TCR occurrence. The later analysis used no new phenotypic data to find candidate immune exposures, relying instead on TCR beta sequences and their occurrence across donors. In an earlier analysis of 500 to 650 of the donors, high-throughput TCR beta sequencing was used to judge whether each TCR beta V gene segment behaved as functional or pseudogenic. Donor age, sex, ethnicity and CMV serostatus were compiled together with the repertoire data. In a later genetic analysis, genome-wide SNP genotypes for about three fifths of the 666 donors were used, and that subset was treated as a discovery cohort. All discovery cohort repertoires had been generated on a single sequencing platform. HLA typing covered class I and class II loci at four-digit resolution. The number of donors typed differed by locus, with roughly 620-630 for A, B, C, DRB1 and DQB1, approximately 500 for DQA1, about 610 for DPA1, and about 450 for DPB1. Because of strong linkage in the cohort, four to six DR-DQ haplotypes were treated as single units for association and clustering. Among around 400 genotyped donors of the cohort, an average of about 240,000 unique TCR beta nucleotide sequences were sequenced per donor, around 18% of them non-productive. What the work shows at the level of the full study, not this receptor alone: A few of the identified cytomegalovirus-associated TCR beta chains were confirmed in vitro to be specific for cytomegalovirus antigens. When HLA alleles, especially DR and DQ, strongly co-occurred, TCR associations were difficult to assign to individual alleles. The cohort was sequenced for TCR beta chains only, and without alpha or paired-chain data the features that could be detected were limited. Cytomegalovirus status was reported to be diagnosed by the classifier with high specificity and sensitivity in both the original and validation cohorts. According to the authors, the approach could potentially be generalized to other disease states and immunological phenotypes. The only immune exposure information available for the cohort was CMV serostatus. In a later genetic analysis, a missense DCLRE1C variant was associated with V-gene and J-gene trimming of TCR beta chains, and the association was replicated in an independent cohort. A total of 150 or so TCR beta chains were listed by the study as associated with cytomegalovirus. The presence/absence analyses assumed that sequencing depth was roughly uniform across donors, and that assumption may not be true. A further reported finding was that TCR beta sequences accurately predicted the HLA-A and HLA-B alleles for most subjects in the first cohort. A later analysis found that TCR association rates varied across HLA loci, with DRB1 alleles showing the most associated TCRs and HLA-C alleles the fewest. At a false discovery rate of 0.05, a later analysis linked 15,000 to 20,000 TCR beta sequences to specific HLA alleles. In a later genetic analysis, fewer N-insertions in productive TCRs were reported among donors in an Asian-associated ancestry cluster than the roughly 700-donor mean. Most TCR sequences were observed very rarely across donors, whereas some public TCRs were present in many individuals. Because some donors lacked HLA typing at each locus, the association tests relied only on the typed subset. Several of the top co-occurrence clusters appeared to be linked to parvovirus B19, influenza, CMV and Epstein-Barr virus, according to a later analysis. In an earlier analysis of 587 of the donors, most TCR beta V segments appeared in productive rearrangements about 87% or about 30% of the time, broadly matching IMGT annotations. In a later analysis, HLA-associated TCR beta chains showed more clonal expansion and lower generation probabilities than non-associated chains that were equally common. Correlated functional status among segregating V segments might be attributable to linkage disequilibrium, but an unknown experimental factor could not be ruled out. Because the 87-base-pair reads could not distinguish some IMGT-functional V segments, including TRBV6-2 and TRBV6-3, those segments were excluded. A later analysis found that most CMV-associated TCR beta chains appeared HLA-restricted, with HLA associations seemingly driven largely by CMV exposure. A cluster of highly shared sequence variants was judged likely to represent a technical artifact of the sequencing pipeline. About 17 rarely observed V segments, including chromosome 9 orphons, were excluded from the earlier analysis of about 610 of the donors because counts were too low.

Receptor libraries were prepared by the immunoSEQ multiplex PCR assay. A mixture of 60 forward primers for TCR Vbeta segments and 13 reverse primers for TCR Jbeta segments was used in the multiplex PCR. Amplification of the CDR3 region of rearranged TCR beta genes was performed with a multiplex PCR assay on genomic DNA. On the Illumina HiSeq System, the amplified TCR beta libraries were sequenced as 87-base-pair reads. For the original study's pipeline: Across the roughly 640 repertoires, a later analysis counted around 80 million unique TCR beta chains, 9.5 million to 12 million of which were shared by at least two donors. Raw reads were error-corrected and collapsed into unique sequences by a nearest-neighbor algorithm in which closely related sequences were merged to remove PCR and sequencing errors. To assign V, D and J gene segments, CDR3 sequences were aligned to IMGT reference sequences. For a sequence to be retained, at least a six-nucleotide match to both a V gene segment and a J gene segment was required. A rearrangement was called productive if the CDR3 had no stop codons and remained in frame with V and J, and every other rearrangement was called non-productive. Following IMGT convention, CDR3 was defined as the stretch from the second conserved V-encoded cysteine to the conserved J-encoded phenylalanine. The earlier analysis of about 610 of the donors excluded sequences that lacked an unambiguous match to a single V gene segment. An earlier analysis of fewer than 750 of the donors called V segments functional above 56.7% productive rearrangements and segregating when the between-donor standard deviation exceeded 5%. A statistical classification framework was developed to diagnose cytomegalovirus status using the catalog of TCR beta chain sequences. In a later analysis, V and J genes were assigned by comparing TCR nucleotide sequences against IMGT/GENE-DB human TR gene sequences. The TCRdist pipeline was used in a later analysis to assign CDR3 sequences and most-parsimonious VDJ recombination scenarios. A later analysis defined each TCR beta chain by its CDR3 amino acid sequence plus V-gene family, and excluded reads lacking a unique V-gene family. To address suspected cross-contamination and a sequencing artifact, a later analysis removed 592 highly shared, low-generation-probability nucleotide sequences. For each public chain, a later analysis derived a clonal expansion index from normalized ranks of inferred template counts within each repertoire. Generation probabilities in a later analysis came from a VDJ recombination model fitted to out-of-frame rearrangements, and those results were checked against IGoR. In a later analysis, hypergeometric tests were used to score TCR-TCR, TCR-HLA and TCR-CMV co-occurrence, with a repertoire-size bias correction applied to TCR pairs. False discovery rates were estimated in a later analysis by permuting HLA or CMV assignments 20 times. A later analysis grouped co-occurring TCRs with DBSCAN, adding TCRdist sequence similarity when clustering within HLA-allele-positive subsets. Repertoires with fewer than 30,000 or more than 120,000 public chains were left out of co-occurrence clustering, as were about five repertoires with anomalous nucleotide sharing. What TCRdb holds here is the immuneACCESS table cut down to in-frame rearrangements. Part of the clones is not present; checked against another copy, under half of the missing clones reflect an unresolved V gene, and the others are unexplained. Clonal size and the V and J genes are those of that table, whereas D and trimming came from the DNA. Within this sample are 95,000 to 100,000 clones, with roughly 76% of them counted one time only. The ten largest clones represent about 2% of the sample.

Note on this clone: There is no known antigen for this receptor. Base qualities are not provided; no much larger clone lies one nucleotide away.

The cohort consisted of more than 650 healthy bone marrow donors. Cohort members were all nominally healthy when sampled, although unrecorded immune exposures were likely present. The donor tested CMV seronegative, placing the donor among the 350 or so seronegative members of the cohort. A peripheral blood sample was collected from each donor, and TCR beta sequencing was performed on peripheral blood mononuclear cells. The Qiagen DNeasy Blood Extraction Kit was used to extract genomic DNA from the blood cell samples. The junction shows trimming of 5 bases on V and 0 bases on J, plus 12 bases between the germline ends. The CDR3 spans 14 residues, from the cysteine through the phenylalanine. Only the CDR3 DNA stays, 42 bases, in frame from base 1. CDR1 and CDR2 are drawn from the germline V gene (reference sequence): SGHNT, YYREEE.

The chain is encoded by TRBV5-4 joined to TRBJ2-7, and the D gene may be TRBD1, 6 bases matching. The sequence derives from a man in his forties or fifties in good health and CMV-seronegative. The sequenced material came from PBMCs. CDR3 region: CASRQDRYSYEQYF. The bases read TGTGCCAGCAGACAGGACAGATACTCCTACGAGCAGTACTTC.